This TCR beta chain was recovered during a study of cytomegalovirus exposure and HLA in healthy donors. The PCR ran on 60 Vbeta and 13 Jbeta primers. Sequenced by immunoSEQ multiplex PCR; TCRdb stores in-frame clones only, minus some. Among 180,000 or so clones, about 75% were seen once, and the ten largest hold 5% to 7%. After removal of 7 bases from V and 4 bases from J, the junction contained 8 bases not matched to a gene. There are 14 residues in the CDR3. Germline lookup yields CDR1 LNHDA and CDR2 SQIVND (reference sequence). Everyone who donated was a healthy bone marrow donor. Donors were ostensibly healthy at sampling, although undocumented immune exposures were probable.

The chain links TRBV19 to TRBJ2-3; TRBD2 matches 7 bases. The sequence derives from a man aged 40-55 years in good health and CMV-seropositive. Material: PBMCs. The CDR3 reads CASKKTSSPDTQYF. The CDR3 nucleotides are TGTGCCAGTAAAAAGACTAGCTCTCCAGATACGCAGTATTTT.